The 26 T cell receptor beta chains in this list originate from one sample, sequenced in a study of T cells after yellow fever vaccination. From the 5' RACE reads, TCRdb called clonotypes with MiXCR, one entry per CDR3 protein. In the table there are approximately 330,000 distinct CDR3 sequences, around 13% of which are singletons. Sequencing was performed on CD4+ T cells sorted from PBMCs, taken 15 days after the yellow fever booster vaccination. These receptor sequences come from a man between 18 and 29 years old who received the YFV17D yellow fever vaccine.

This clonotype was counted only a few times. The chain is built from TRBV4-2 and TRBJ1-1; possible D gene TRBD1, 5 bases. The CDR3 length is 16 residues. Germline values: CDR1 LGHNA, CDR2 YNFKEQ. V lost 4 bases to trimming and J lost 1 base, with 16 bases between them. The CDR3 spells CASSLLADSKNTEAFF. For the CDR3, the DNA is TGTGCCAGCAGCCTCTTGGCCGACAGCAAGAACACTGAAGCTTTCTTT.

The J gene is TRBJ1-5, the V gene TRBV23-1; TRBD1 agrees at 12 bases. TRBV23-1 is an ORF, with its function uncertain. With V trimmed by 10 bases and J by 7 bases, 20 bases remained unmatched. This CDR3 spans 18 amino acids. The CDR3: CAIPWGDRGLGFIQPQHF. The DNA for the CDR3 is TGCGCCATTCCGTGGGGGGACAGGGGGCTCGGTTTCATCCAGCCCCAGCATTTT.

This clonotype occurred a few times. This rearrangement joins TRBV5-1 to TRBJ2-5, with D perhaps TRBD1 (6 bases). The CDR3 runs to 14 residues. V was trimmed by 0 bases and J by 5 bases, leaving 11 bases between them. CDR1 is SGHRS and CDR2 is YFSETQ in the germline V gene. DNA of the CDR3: TGCGCCAGCAGCTTGGTGGGGGCAGAGGAGACCCAGTACTTC. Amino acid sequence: CASSLVGAEETQYF.

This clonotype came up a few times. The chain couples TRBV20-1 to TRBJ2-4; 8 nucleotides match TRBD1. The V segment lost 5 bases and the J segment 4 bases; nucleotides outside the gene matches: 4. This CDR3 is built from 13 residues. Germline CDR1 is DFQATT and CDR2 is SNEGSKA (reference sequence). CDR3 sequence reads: CSAGGQEKNIQYF. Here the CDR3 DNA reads TGCAGTGCTGGGGGACAGGAGAAAAACATTCAGTACTTC.

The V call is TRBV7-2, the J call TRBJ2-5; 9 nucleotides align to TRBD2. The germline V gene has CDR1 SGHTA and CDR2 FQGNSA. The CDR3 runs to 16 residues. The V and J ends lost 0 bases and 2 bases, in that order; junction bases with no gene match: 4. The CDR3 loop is CASSLAGGGVQETQYF. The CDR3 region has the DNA TGTGCCAGCAGCTTAGCTGGCGGGGGGGTGCAAGAGACCCAGTACTTC.

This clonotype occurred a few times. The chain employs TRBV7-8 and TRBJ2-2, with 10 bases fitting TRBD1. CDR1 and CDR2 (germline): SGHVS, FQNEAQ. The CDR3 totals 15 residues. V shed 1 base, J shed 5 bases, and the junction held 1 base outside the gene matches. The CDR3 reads CASSLVGQGTGELFF. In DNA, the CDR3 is TGTGCCAGCAGCTTAGTGGGACAGGGGACCGGGGAGCTGTTTTTT.

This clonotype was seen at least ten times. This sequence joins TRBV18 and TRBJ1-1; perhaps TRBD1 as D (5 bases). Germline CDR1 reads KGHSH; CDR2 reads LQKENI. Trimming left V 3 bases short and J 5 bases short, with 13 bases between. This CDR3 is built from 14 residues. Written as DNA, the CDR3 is TGTGCCAGCTCACCTTCCGTTTGGGGGACTGAAGCTTTCTTT. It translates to CASSPSVWGTEAFF.

In DNA form, the CDR3 reads TGTGCCAGCAGCGTAGGACAGCCCCAAGAGACCCAGTACTTC. This codes for CASSVGQPQETQYF. The J gene is TRBJ2-5, the V gene TRBV9; weak D call: TRBD1 (5 bases). V lost 0 bases, J lost 1 base, and 7 bases lay in between. The CDR3 extends over 14 amino acids. The germline V gene has CDR1 SGDLS and CDR2 YYNGEE.

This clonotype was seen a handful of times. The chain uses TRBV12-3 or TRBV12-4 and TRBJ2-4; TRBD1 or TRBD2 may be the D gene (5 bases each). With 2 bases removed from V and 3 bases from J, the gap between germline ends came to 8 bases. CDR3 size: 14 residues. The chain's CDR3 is CASSLPGSKNIQYF. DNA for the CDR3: TGTGCCAGCAGTTTACCAGGGAGCAAAAACATTCAGTACTTC.

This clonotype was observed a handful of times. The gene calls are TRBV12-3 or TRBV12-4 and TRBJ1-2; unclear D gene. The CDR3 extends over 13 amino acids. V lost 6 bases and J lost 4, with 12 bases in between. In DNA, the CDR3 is TGTGCCAGCAGAACGTTACAAGCCTATGGCTACACCTTC. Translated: CASRTLQAYGYTF.

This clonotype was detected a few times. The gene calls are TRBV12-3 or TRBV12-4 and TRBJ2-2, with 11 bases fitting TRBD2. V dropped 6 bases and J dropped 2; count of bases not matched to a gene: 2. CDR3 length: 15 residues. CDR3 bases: TGTGCCAGCAGACTAGCGGGGGCAAACACCGGGGAGCTGTTTTTT. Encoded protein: CASRLAGANTGELFF.

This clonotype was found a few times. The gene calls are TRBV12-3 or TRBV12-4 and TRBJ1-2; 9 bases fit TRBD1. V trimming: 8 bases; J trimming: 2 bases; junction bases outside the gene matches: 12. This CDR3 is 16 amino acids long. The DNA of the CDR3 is TGTGCCAGCTCTTGGGGTTCGACAGGGGGAAACTATGGCTACACCTTC. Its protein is CASSWGSTGGNYGYTF.

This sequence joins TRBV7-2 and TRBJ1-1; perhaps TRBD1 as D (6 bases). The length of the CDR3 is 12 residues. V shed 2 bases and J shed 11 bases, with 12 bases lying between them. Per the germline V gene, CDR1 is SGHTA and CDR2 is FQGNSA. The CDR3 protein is CASSLQQGSAFF. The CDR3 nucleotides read TGTGCCAGCAGCTTACAGCAGGGGAGTGCTTTCTTT.

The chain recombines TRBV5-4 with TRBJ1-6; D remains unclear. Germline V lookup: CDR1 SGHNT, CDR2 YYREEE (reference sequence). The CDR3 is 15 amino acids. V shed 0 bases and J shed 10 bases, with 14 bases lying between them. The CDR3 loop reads CASSLEPVQSSPLHF. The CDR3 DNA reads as TGTGCCAGCAGCTTGGAGCCCGTCCAAAGCTCACCCCTCCACTTT.

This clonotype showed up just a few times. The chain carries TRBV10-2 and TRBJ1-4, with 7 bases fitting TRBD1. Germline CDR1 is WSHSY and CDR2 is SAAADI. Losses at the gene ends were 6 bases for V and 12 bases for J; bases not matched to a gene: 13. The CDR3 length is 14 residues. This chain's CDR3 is CASRAGQQIFELFF. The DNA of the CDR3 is TGCGCCAGCAGGGCGGGACAGCAAATTTTTGAACTGTTTTTT.

In DNA form, the CDR3 reads TGTGCCAGCTCACCCTACGTGACAGGGGATACGCAGTATTTT. Its protein is CASSPYVTGDTQYF. The rearrangement uses TRBV18 and TRBJ2-3, with TRBD1 matching 7 bases. With V trimmed by 3 bases and J by 6 bases, 6 bases remained unmatched. The germline V gene has CDR1 KGHSH and CDR2 LQKENI. The CDR3 extends over 14 amino acids.

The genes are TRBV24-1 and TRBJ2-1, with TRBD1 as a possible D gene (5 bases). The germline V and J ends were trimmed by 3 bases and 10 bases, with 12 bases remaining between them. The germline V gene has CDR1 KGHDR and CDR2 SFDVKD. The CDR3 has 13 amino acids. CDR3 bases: TGTGCCACCAGTGATCCAGGGTTCAGGGAGCAGTTCTTC. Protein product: CATSDPGFREQFF.

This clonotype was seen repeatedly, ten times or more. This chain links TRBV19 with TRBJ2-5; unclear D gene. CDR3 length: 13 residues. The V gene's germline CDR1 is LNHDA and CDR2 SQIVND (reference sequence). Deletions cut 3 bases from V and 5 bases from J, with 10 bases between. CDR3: CASSIGGIETQYF. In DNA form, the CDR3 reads TGTGCCAGTAGTATTGGTGGGATTGAGACCCAGTACTTC. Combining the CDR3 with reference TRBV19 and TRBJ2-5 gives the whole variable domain DGGITQSPKYLFRKEGQNVTLSCEQNLNHDAMYWYRQDPGQGLRLIYYSQIVNDFQKGDIAEGYSVSREKKESFPLTVTSAQKNPTAFYLCASSIGGIETQYFGPGTRLLVL.

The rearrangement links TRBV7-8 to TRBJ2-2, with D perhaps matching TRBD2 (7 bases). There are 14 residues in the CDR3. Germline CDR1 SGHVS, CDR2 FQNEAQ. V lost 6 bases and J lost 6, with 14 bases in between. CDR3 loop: CASRGGVLAGELFF. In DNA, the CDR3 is TGTGCCAGCAGAGGGGGGGTATTAGCCGGGGAGCTGTTTTTT.

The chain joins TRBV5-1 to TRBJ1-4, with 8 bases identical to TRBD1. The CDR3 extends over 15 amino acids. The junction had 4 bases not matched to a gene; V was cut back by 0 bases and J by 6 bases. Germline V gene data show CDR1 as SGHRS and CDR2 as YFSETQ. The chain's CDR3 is CASSLAQGADEKLFF. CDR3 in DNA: TGCGCCAGCAGCTTGGCGCAGGGGGCAGATGAAAAACTGTTTTTT.

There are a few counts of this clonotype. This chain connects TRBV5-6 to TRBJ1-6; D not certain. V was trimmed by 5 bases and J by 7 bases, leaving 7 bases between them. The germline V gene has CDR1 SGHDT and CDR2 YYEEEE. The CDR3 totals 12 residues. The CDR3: CASSRRNSPLHF. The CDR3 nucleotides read TGTGCCAGCAGTCGACGAAATTCACCCCTCCACTTT.

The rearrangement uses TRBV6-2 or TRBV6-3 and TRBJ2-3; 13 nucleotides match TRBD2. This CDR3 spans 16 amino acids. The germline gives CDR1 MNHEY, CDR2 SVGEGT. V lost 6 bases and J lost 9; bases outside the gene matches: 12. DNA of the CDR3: TGTGCCAGCAGAAAACTAGCGGGGGGGCTTCAAGAAACGCAGTATTTT. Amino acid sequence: CASRKLAGGLQETQYF.

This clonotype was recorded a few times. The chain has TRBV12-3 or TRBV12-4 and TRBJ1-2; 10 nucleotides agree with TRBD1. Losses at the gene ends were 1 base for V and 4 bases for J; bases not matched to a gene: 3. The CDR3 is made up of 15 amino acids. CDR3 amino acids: CASSLGGQGTYGYTF. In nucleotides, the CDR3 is TGTGCCAGCAGTTTAGGGGGACAGGGGACCTATGGCTACACCTTC.

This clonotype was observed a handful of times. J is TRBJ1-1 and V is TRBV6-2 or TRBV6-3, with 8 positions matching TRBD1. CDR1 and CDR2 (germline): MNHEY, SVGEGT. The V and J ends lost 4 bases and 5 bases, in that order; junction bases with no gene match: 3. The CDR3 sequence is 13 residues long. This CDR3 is CASSFRGQTEAFF. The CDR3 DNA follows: TGTGCCAGCAGTTTCAGGGGGCAAACTGAAGCTTTCTTT.

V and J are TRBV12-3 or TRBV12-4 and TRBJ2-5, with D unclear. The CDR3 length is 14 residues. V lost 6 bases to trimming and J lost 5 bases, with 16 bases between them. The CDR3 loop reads CASSSVQPAETQYF. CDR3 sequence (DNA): TGTGCCAGCAGCTCCGTACAGCCAGCGGAGACCCAGTACTTC.

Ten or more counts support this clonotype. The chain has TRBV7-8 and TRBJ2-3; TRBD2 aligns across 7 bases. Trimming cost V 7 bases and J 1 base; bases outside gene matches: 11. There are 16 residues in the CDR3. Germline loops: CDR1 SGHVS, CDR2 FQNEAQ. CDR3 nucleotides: TGTGCCAGCACTGCATTCAGGACTAGAGGCACAGATACGCAGTATTTT. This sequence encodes CASTAFRTRGTDTQYF.